A selection of T cell receptor beta chains follows, all from one sample in a study of T cells in pancreatic ductal adenocarcinoma. Using immunoSEQ multiplex PCR, the repertoire was profiled, and TCRdb retains in-frame clones only, with some absent. The sample records around 100,000 clones, roughly 95% being singletons. The sequencing input was PBMCs. These receptor sequences come from a human donor with pancreatic ductal adenocarcinoma. Each CDR3 is given without its conserved first and last residue.

TRBJ1-5 TRBV4-2 ASSPQDRGHQPQH
TRBJ1-1 TRBV6-6 ASRDGRDTEAF
TRBJ1-1 TRBV7-2 ASSQGGLTEAF
TRBJ2-1 TRBV9 ASSPRDSGGYEQF
TRBJ2-7 TRBV2 ATLRDISYEQY
TRBJ2-2 TRBV25-1 ASSQPLGAGELF
TRBJ2-2 TRBV1 TSSHQDSGELF
TRBJ1-2 TRBV15 ATSRDLPRGYT
TRBJ2-2 TRBV5-1 ASSYGQGAAGELF
TRBJ2-1 TRBV7-2 ATLKAGIYNEQF
TRBJ2-3 TRBV4-3 ASSRRAGTDTQY
TRBJ2-2 TRBV7-8 ASMGLAYAGELF
TRBJ2-5 TRBV5-1 ASSMTARETQY
TRBJ2-7 TRBV19 ASTGIADPYEQY
TRBJ1-5 TRBV9 ASSATYQPQH
TRBJ2-7 TRBV5-1 ASSLAPGGNPYEQY
TRBJ2-7 TRBV6-4 ASSDSTCAGGLARQY
TRBJ1-5 TRBV28 ASSLLNQPQH
TRBJ2-5 TRBV7-8 ASSGLPVQETQY
TRBJ2-7 TRBV7-6 ASSPQVTGYYEQY
TRBJ2-7 TRBV4-3 ASSQDSQGAYEQY
TRBJ2-7 TRBV28 ASHGGTGRSYEQY
TRBJ2-7 TRBV28 ASTTSGYEQY
TRBJ2-2 TRBV11-2 ASSSQGPTGELF
TRBJ2-1 TRBV4-2 ASSQEGLMVNNEQF
TRBJ2-5 TRBV29-1 SVEKDAAPETQY
TRBJ2-7 TRBV7-2 ASSLHHGSDEQY
TRBJ2-7 TRBV5-1 ASSGLLPYEQY
TRBJ2-7 TRBV4-1 ASSQEIADRGYEQY
TRBJ1-5 TRBV19 ASNEGPSRDTVRPQH
TRBJ1-1 TRBV7-9 ASSAQPAVEAF
TRBJ2-1 TRBV4-1 ASSQNSLADEQF
TRBJ2-1 TRBV4-1 ASSHPGLAGWHEQF
TRBJ1-2 TRBV7-9 ASSSEYGYT
TRBJ2-7 TRBV27 ASSSGRAGGREQY
TRBJ2-7 TRBV7-9 ASGQSYEQY
TRBJ2-5 TRBV30 AWSRGQGMQTQY
TRBJ2-5 TRBV5-4 ASSSEEGRETQY
TRBJ2-1 TRBV4-1 ASSQYQGSSEQF
TRBJ1-5 TRBV18 ASSPGTVGSPQH
TRBJ2-7 TRBV19 ASRASGTYEQY
TRBJ2-3 TRBV11-2 ASSYGTPDTQY
TRBJ2-3 TRBV19 ASKVSGGQDTQY
TRBJ2-7 TRBV7-3 ASSSGGHSYEQY
TRBJ2-3 TRBV29-1 SARGGSDTQY
TRBJ2-7 TRBV5-1 ASSSGSGPDYEQY
TRBJ2-5 TRBV6-5 ASSYFTGETQY